These 29 T cell receptor beta chains originate from one sample sequenced in a study of response to subunit inactivated influenza vaccine. MiXCR was run by TCRdb on the RT-PCR reads, yielding one entry per CDR3 protein. The sample has 530,000 or so distinct CDR3 sequences, roughly 27% seen once. This sample comprised CD4+ T cells sorted from PBMCs, obtained around 5 days after vaccination. The source is a man aged 45 to 65 who received an inactivated influenza vaccine.

This clonotype came up a few times. The V call is TRBV6-1, the J call TRBJ2-7; the D is unclear. This CDR3 contains 14 residues. The germline CDR1 and CDR2 sequences are MNHNS and SASEGT. V lost 7 bases to trimming and J lost 1 base, with 14 bases between them. CDR3 nucleotide sequence: TGTGCCAGCACAAGAGAGCGAGGTTCCTACGAGCAGTACTTC. As protein: CASTRERGSYEQYF.

This clonotype showed up many times. V and J are TRBV15 and TRBJ2-3, with TRBD1 as a possible D gene (5 bases). V was cut by 7 bases and J by 0 bases, with 14 bases left in between. CDR3 length: 15 residues. Germline CDR1 LNHNV, CDR2 YYDKDF (reference sequence). CDR3 in amino acids: CATTLDRTSTDTQYF. DNA of the CDR3: TGTGCCACCACCCTAGACAGAACCAGCACAGATACGCAGTATTTT.

The CDR3 DNA is TGCGCCAGCAGCCAAGTTCAGAGCAATCAGCCCCAGCATTTT. Translated, it gives CASSQVQSNQPQHF. J is TRBJ1-5 and V is TRBV4-1; no definite D call. Germline V CDR1 and CDR2: MGHRA, YSYEKL. CDR3 size: 14 residues. Trimming cost V 1 base and J 1 base, with 5 bases left between them.

A few counts support this clonotype. This chain joins TRBV27 and TRBJ2-6; 7 positions agree with TRBD1. Germline values: CDR1 MNHEY, CDR2 SMNVEV (reference sequence). Trimming cost V 5 bases and J 3 bases; bases outside gene matches: 4. This CDR3 region has 15 residues. The CDR3 DNA sequence: TGTGCCAGCAGTCCCGACAGGGTTGGGGCCAACGTCCTGACTTTC. As protein: CASSPDRVGANVLTF.

J is TRBJ1-1 and V is TRBV29-1; D not certain. CDR1 is SQVTM and CDR2 is ANQGSEA in the germline V gene. V lost 7 bases to trimming and J lost 6 bases, with 9 bases between them. This CDR3 region has 10 residues. The CDR3 DNA reads TGCAGCGCTTACACGGCTGAAGCTTTCTTT. It translates to CSAYTAEAFF.

This clonotype occurred a few times. The V call is TRBV13, the J call TRBJ2-1, with no clear D. The length of the CDR3 is 15 residues. Trimming took off 7 bases at V and 0 bases at J, with 13 bases between the two ends. The germline V gene encodes CDR1 PRHDT and CDR2 FYEKMQ (reference sequence). The DNA for the CDR3 is TGTGCCAGCAACACACGGGCCATCTCCTACAATGAGCAGTTCTTC. It codes for CASNTRAISYNEQFF.

This clonotype was observed a few times. The V and J genes are TRBV5-1 and TRBJ2-7; D is possibly TRBD1 (5 bases). Per the germline V gene, CDR1 is SGHRS and CDR2 is YFSETQ. Trimming shortened V by 0 bases and J by 6 bases, and 13 bases separated the two germline ends. CDR3 size: 14 residues. The CDR3 coding sequence is TGCGCCAGCAGCTTGGACAGGCTTGGCGGCGAGCAGTACTTC. Its translation: CASSLDRLGGEQYF.

This chain uses TRBV6-1 with TRBJ2-6, with 10 bases fitting TRBD1. The CDR3 is 17 residues long. The J segment lost 0 bases and the V segment lost 7 bases, leaving 6 bases of the junction unmatched. The germline gives CDR1 MNHNS, CDR2 SASEGT. CDR3 DNA: TGTGCCAGCACCCGGACAGGGGGGACCTCTGGGGCCAACGTCCTGACTTTC. Protein: CASTRTGGTSGANVLTF.

This clonotype has ten or more counts. The chain has TRBV12-3 or TRBV12-4 and TRBJ2-7; unclear D gene. This CDR3 contains 14 residues. V was pared by 0 bases and J by 1 base, with 7 bases between. The CDR3 nucleotides read TGTGCCAGCAGTTTAGCTGAGAAATCCTACGAGCAGTACTTC. Encoded protein: CASSLAEKSYEQYF.

This clonotype was counted a few times. The chain employs TRBV27 and TRBJ2-5; D is unresolved. V was trimmed by 8 bases and J by 9 bases, leaving 10 bases between them. Germline V gene sequence: CDR1 MNHEY, CDR2 SMNVEV (reference sequence). There are 10 residues in the CDR3. CDR3 DNA: TGTGCCAGCGCCCATCAAGCCCAGTACTTC. Translated, it gives CASAHQAQYF.

The chain employs TRBV10-1 and TRBJ2-2, with TRBD2 identical over 12 bases. The V segment lost 10 bases and the J segment 1 base; nucleotides outside the gene matches: 13. From germline, CDR1 is WNHNN and CDR2 SYGVQD (reference sequence). The length of the CDR3 is 18 residues. In nucleotides, the CDR3 is TGCGCCACTGCAAAATTACTAGCGGGAGGACTGAACACCGGGGAGCTGTTTTTT. The encoded protein is CATAKLLAGGLNTGELFF.

This clonotype was seen more than once but under ten times. The chain couples TRBV7-8 to TRBJ1-4; D is unclear. The CDR3 contains 15 residues. V lost 4 bases, J lost 4 bases, and 13 bases lay in between. CDR1 is SGHVS and CDR2 is FQNEAQ in the germline V gene. Written as DNA, the CDR3 is TGTGCCAGCAGCTCACAAGTTAGCCTTAATGAAAAACTGTTTTTT. It specifies CASSSQVSLNEKLFF.

The J gene is TRBJ1-2, the V gene TRBV5-4, with 12 bases aligning to TRBD1. V lost 4 bases and J lost 7; bases outside the gene matches: 14. Germline V gives CDR1 SGHNT, CDR2 YYREEE (reference sequence). This CDR3 has 17 amino acids. The CDR3 DNA is TGTGCCAGCAGCCGCGAGGGACAGGGGGCTCGGGGCTCTGGCTACACCTTC. Protein product: CASSREGQGARGSGYTF.

The V and J genes are TRBV5-1 and TRBJ2-5; the D gene is possibly TRBD2 (6 bases). Looked up from germline, CDR1 is SGHRS and CDR2 is YFSETQ. The V gene lost 6 bases and the J gene lost 2 bases, with 11 bases spanning the gap. The CDR3 is 13 amino acids. CDR3: CASTLGSQETQYF. The CDR3 nucleotides read TGCGCCAGCACCCTCGGGAGTCAAGAGACCCAGTACTTC.

This clonotype was counted between two and nine times. The rearrangement links TRBV25-1 to TRBJ2-7; the D is unclear. Germline-derived CDR1 and CDR2 are MGHDK and SYGVNS. Trimming cost V 8 bases and J 7 bases, with 12 bases left between them. The CDR3 is 11 amino acids. The CDR3 sequence is CASGLFQEQYF. The CDR3 DNA is TGTGCCAGCGGGTTATTCCAGGAGCAGTACTTC.

This chain links TRBV3-1 with TRBJ2-5; D remains unclear. This CDR3 spans 15 amino acids. Germline CDR1 and CDR2: LGHDT and YNNKEL (reference sequence). Trimming cost V 1 base and J 2 bases, with 11 bases left between them. This chain's CDR3 is CASSQGSSDQETQYF. CDR3 in DNA: TGTGCCAGCAGCCAAGGTTCGAGCGATCAAGAGACCCAGTACTTC.

J is TRBJ2-2 and V is TRBV20-1; D possibly corresponds to TRBD1 (5 bases). CDR3 length: 14 residues. The germline V gene has CDR1 DFQATT and CDR2 SNEGSKA (reference sequence). Trimming took 6 bases from V and 0 from J, leaving 11 bases between them. CDR3 in DNA: TGCAGTGCCAAGGACATCTCGAACACCGGGGAGCTGTTTTTT. Protein: CSAKDISNTGELFF.

V usage is TRBV6-2 or TRBV6-3 and J usage is TRBJ1-5; no clear D. The CDR3 totals 16 residues. Trimming pared 0 bases from V and 6 bases from J, leaving 15 bases between. The germline V gene encodes CDR1 MNHEY and CDR2 SVGEGT. CDR3 bases: TGTGCCAGCAGTTACTCGCTTGACAAGGCTCCTCAGCCCCAGCATTTT. As protein: CASSYSLDKAPQPQHF.

This clonotype was picked up a small number of times. The chain recombines TRBV3-1 with TRBJ1-6, with a weak D call TRBD1 (6 bases). The V end lost 2 bases, the J end lost 10 bases, and 9 bases lay between the germline ends. Germline CDR1 LGHDT, CDR2 YNNKEL (reference sequence). The CDR3 is 13 amino acids. CDR3 DNA: TGTGCCAGCAGCCAACGGACAGCCTCACCCCTCCACTTT. Protein sequence: CASSQRTASPLHF.

This rearrangement joins TRBV2 to TRBJ2-6; D call uncertain. V was cut by 2 bases and J by 2 bases, with 7 bases left in between. CDR3 size: 15 residues. Germline V CDR1 and CDR2: SNHLY, FYNNEI. The CDR3 is CASSESSPGANVLTF. CDR3 in DNA: TGTGCCAGCAGTGAATCGTCCCCTGGGGCCAACGTCCTGACTTTC.

In this sample, this clonotype turned up a few times. The rearrangement joins TRBV12-3 or TRBV12-4 to TRBJ2-3, with TRBD2 matching 7 bases. Unmatched junction bases numbered 6, after V lost 6 bases and J lost 0 bases. There are 15 residues in the CDR3. DNA of the CDR3: TGTGCCAGCAGGATAGCGGGTACTAGCACAGATACGCAGTATTTT. It encodes CASRIAGTSTDTQYF.

A few counts support this clonotype. J is TRBJ2-3 and V is TRBV10-3, with unresolved D. The germline CDR1 and CDR2 sequences are ENHRY and SYGVKD. The CDR3 has 13 amino acids. V lost 0 bases and J lost 6, with 7 bases in between. CDR3 nucleotides: TGTGCCATCAGTGAGTCGATGGGGGATACGCAGTATTTT. Translated: CAISESMGDTQYF.

This clonotype was counted between two and nine times. The chain has TRBV5-6 and TRBJ2-7; TRBD2 agrees at 10 bases. Germline CDR1 and CDR2: SGHDT and YYEEEE. The V segment lost 4 bases and the J segment 7 bases; nucleotides outside the gene matches: 14. The CDR3 has 16 amino acids. The CDR3 spells CASSDSGRSRSLEQYF. The CDR3 DNA follows: TGTGCCAGCAGCGATAGCGGGAGGTCCAGGAGTTTGGAGCAGTACTTC.

This clonotype was observed a few times. V is TRBV20-1 and J is TRBJ2-1, with unresolved D. Germline V gene lookup returns CDR1 DFQATT and CDR2 SNEGSKA (reference sequence). CDR3 length: 14 residues. V gave up 6 bases and J gave up 3 bases, with 15 bases separating them. The CDR3 nucleotides read TGCAGTGCCAGGCCGGCAGCAGGCTACAATGAGCAGTTCTTC. Translating it yields CSARPAAGYNEQFF.

The V call is TRBV4-3, the J call TRBJ2-3; D might be TRBD1 (5 bases). The CDR3 has 17 residues. V was pared by 1 base and J by 2 bases, with 16 bases between. Per the germline V gene, CDR1 is LGHNA and CDR2 is YSLEER. The CDR3 spells CASSQVWQGEFTDTQYF. The CDR3 DNA follows: TGCGCCAGCAGCCAAGTTTGGCAGGGCGAGTTCACAGATACGCAGTATTTT.

This chain connects TRBV18 to TRBJ1-6; a possible D gene is TRBD1 (6 bases). Germline V gene data show CDR1 as KGHSH and CDR2 as LQKENI. The CDR3 has 13 residues. Trimming pared 3 bases from V and 7 bases from J, leaving 7 bases between. The DNA for the CDR3 is TGTGCCAGCTCACCCGGACAGAATTCACCCCTCCACTTT. Translation: CASSPGQNSPLHF.

The rearrangement links TRBV2 to TRBJ1-1; unclear D gene. The CDR3 spans 13 residues. Per the germline V gene, CDR1 is SNHLY and CDR2 is FYNNEI. The V gene lost 3 bases and the J gene lost 0 bases, with 5 bases spanning the gap. This CDR3 reads CASSDGMNTEAFF. The DNA for the CDR3 is TGTGCCAGCAGTGACGGTATGAACACTGAAGCTTTCTTT. The variable domain in full, completed from reference TRBV2 and TRBJ1-1, reads EPEVTQTPSHQVTQMGQEVILRCVPISNHLYFYWYRQILGQKVEFLVSFYNNEISEKSEIFDDQFSVERPDGSNFTLKIRSTKLEDSAMYFCASSDGMNTEAFFGQGTRLTVV.

The rearrangement joins TRBV20-1 to TRBJ2-7; D possibly matches TRBD1 or TRBD2 (6 bases each). With 6 bases removed from V and 0 bases from J, the gap between germline ends came to 18 bases. The CDR3 extends over 15 amino acids. Per germline, CDR1 DFQATT and CDR2 SNEGSKA (reference sequence). CDR3 sequence: CSAPRWGASSYEQYF. The CDR3 DNA sequence: TGCAGTGCCCCACGGTGGGGGGCGAGCTCCTACGAGCAGTACTTC.

This clonotype was recorded once. This sequence joins TRBV6-5 and TRBJ2-7; perhaps D is TRBD1 or TRBD2 (5 bases each). V shed 2 bases and J shed 7 bases, with 15 bases lying between them. The CDR3 spans 14 residues. CDR1 is MNHEY, CDR2 SVGAGI, per germline. CDR3 protein: CASSYGTRVGEQYF. Written as DNA, the CDR3 is TGTGCCAGCAGTTACGGGACCAGGGTGGGTGAGCAGTACTTC.